This TCR beta chain was obtained from a study of PD-L1 blockade in urothelial cancer. For the study at large: Study patients had been treated with 0 to 3 previous chemotherapy regimens.

Time point meaning: peripheral blood 6 weeks after treatment start. In this sample, this clone turned up a few times. Per the germline V gene, CDR1 is MGHDK and CDR2 is SYGVNS. There are 14 residues in the CDR3. The V end was cut by 1 base, the J end by 7 bases, with 13 bases between. Here immunoSEQ multiplex PCR was the method, and the copy in TCRdb shows in-frame clones only, minus some. The sample consists of 60,000 to 80,000 clones, more than 70% of them appearing once. The rearrangement links TRBV25-1 to TRBJ1-2; D gene unclear. Sequencing used PBMCs, obtained around atezolizumab (anti-PD-L1) treatment. This TCR derives from a man in his sixties with urothelial cancer. This CDR3 reads CASSESLALGGYTF. CDR3 coding DNA: TGTGCCAGCAGTGAATCTTTGGCACTAGGTGGCTACACCTTC.